This T cell receptor (beta chain) originates from a study of blood T cell repertoires in COVID-19. Turning to the study itself: Sites in the United States, Italy and Spain provided acute and convalescent COVID-19 samples.

The CDR3 loop spans 14 amino acids. Germline CDR1 SNHLY, CDR2 FYNNEI. Trimming stripped 4 bases from V and 4 bases from J, with 11 bases between. Per the study methods: It was from reference gene primer amplification that nucleated cell counts were estimated. Generated by immunoSEQ multiplex PCR, the TCRdb table keeps only in-frame clones and is missing some. The V and J calls and the clone size are those of that table, but D and trimming were determined from the DNA. The sample shows 250,000 to 300,000 clones, 70% to 90% of them seen only once. J is TRBJ1-5 and V is TRBV2; the D gene is possibly TRBD1 (6 bases). This receptor was identified in a man between 18 and 35 years old who had recovered from COVID-19. What was sequenced was PBMCs or T cells enriched from blood (not recorded which). DNA of the CDR3: TGTGCCAGCAGTGCGGAACAGGGAAATCAGCCCCAGCATTTT. This gives the protein CASSAEQGNQPQHF.